This TCR beta chain was observed in a study of blood T cells in healthy people across ages (dated by TCRdb to 2013 to 2016). Study-level background: In model experiments, roughly one uniquely barcoded TCR beta cDNA molecule per two T cells was captured by template switching. Using deep sequencing normalized with unique cDNA molecular identifiers, the study measured how TCR beta repertoire diversity changes with age. The donors were split into four age groups: young (average 16 years), middle-aged (39), aged (approximately 60) and long-lived (approximately 80). To avoid experimental bias, donors of different ages were distributed randomly across sequencing lanes. The study analyzed two additional independent replicas of 1 million unique cDNA reads from the same blood draw for two donors, one aged 18 to 30 and one aged 80 or older. What the research found in general, with its limitations: A strong correlation was found between observed TCR beta diversity and the percentage of naive T cells measured by flow cytometry. Estimates of total diversity based on one million sequenced T cells were considered lower bounds and underestimates. Because profiling used bulk unsorted PBMCs, naive and antigen-experienced compartments could not be compared conclusively. The CMV infection status of donors was not known, potentially confounding age-related changes in expanded clonotypes. As age increased, observed TCR beta diversity per million T cells dropped in a roughly linear way, and a significant reduction was already evident by age 40. Compared with the aged group, the long-lived group had more naive CD4+ T cells, fewer expanded clones and increased TCR diversity, a pattern suggesting age selection.

The CDR3 contains 17 residues, cysteine and phenylalanine counted. The only DNA kept is the CDR3, 51 bases in frame from the first base. V is trimmed back by 4 bases and J by 4 bases, and the junction contains 12 bases that no gene match accounts for. The library came from 5' RACE. The reads were generated on an Illumina HiSeq 2500. A second PCR of roughly 7 to 11 cycles was run with a J-beta primer mix and a sample-barcoded 5' primer. A template-switch 5' adaptor carrying 12 random nucleotides introduced a unique molecular identifier onto each TCR beta cDNA molecule. Each sample yielded at least 2.5 million CDR3-containing paired-end reads. First-strand cDNA was synthesized from all RNA with the Mint cDNA synthesis kit, primed by a TRBC-specific oligonucleotide. Following uracil-DNA glycosylase treatment, all cDNA underwent a first 18-cycle PCR with the universal primers M1SS and BC2_uni_R. Under the source paper's analysis protocol: For normalization, 1 million high-quality reads, each with a distinct molecular identifier, were randomly selected from each sample. Instead of being binned into consensus sequences, reads that shared molecular identifiers were thrown out. CDR3 identification, clonotype clustering and error correction used MiTCR with a Q25 quality threshold and the strictest error-elimination algorithm. A nonparametric unseen species model using Euler transformation provided a lower-bound estimate of total TCR beta diversity. TCRdb itself trimmed the public reads at Q25 with fastp, ran MiXCR and retained productive beta chains. Each CDR3 protein appears once, grouped with its most common genes and DNA. TCRdb assigned the V and J calls; the authors' analysis was not used. The sample profile shows 650,000 to 950,000 distinct CDR3 sequences; 40% to 50% of them were found once. Clones ranked in the top ten supply roughly 18% of the sample.

Comments on this clonotype: Its target antigen remains unknown. No much larger clonotype is one base removed from it; base qualities were not supplied.

The donors were under 40 Caucasian individuals from Russia, aged 6 to 90 years, who were systemically healthy. Each donor gave 8 to 10 milliliters of peripheral blood, drawn into EDTA-treated Vacutainer tubes. PBMCs were isolated by Ficoll-Paque density-gradient centrifugation, with at least 6 million obtained per sample. Total RNA, at least 6 micrograms per sample, was extracted from PBMCs with Trizol reagent. For every donor, an aliquot of PBMCs went through flow cytometry to measure the percentages of naive CD45RAhigh/CD27high T cells. This clonotype originated in a man aged 55 to 69 in good health. Recombination linked TRBV12-3 or TRBV12-4 to TRBJ1-5; 8 bases in the junction line up with TRBD1. The specimen was blood. The nucleotide sequence reads as follows: TGTGCCAGCAGTTCGCATCCCGACAGGGGAGAAAATCAGCCCCAGCATTTT. Its product reads: CASSSHPDRGENQPQHF.